This T cell receptor beta chain was identified during a study of blood T cells in healthy people across ages. The sample holds a few counts of this clonotype. The antigen remains unidentified. This CDR3 has 17 residues. Germline V gene data show CDR1 as SGHTA and CDR2 as FQGNSA. Trimming cost V 0 bases and J 3 bases; bases outside gene matches: 5. Overall study findings and caveats: Long-lived donors had more naive CD4+ cells and higher diversity than aged donors. Higher naive T cell percentage went strongly together with higher TCR beta diversity. A roughly linear fall in TCR beta diversity per million T cells was seen with increasing age.

Together with a sample-barcoded 5' primer, a J-beta primer mix was included in a second PCR lasting roughly 6 to 12 cycles. TCRdb fed the 5' RACE reads into MiXCR, producing one record per CDR3 protein. The sample consists of around 1.7 million distinct CDR3 sequences, roughly 30% of them appearing once. The sequenced material came from blood. This TCR came from a woman aged 25 to 45 in good health. The chain joins TRBV7-2 to TRBJ2-3; 11 bases are a match to TRBD2. The CDR3 region is CASSLAGTSGATDTQYF. CDR3 in DNA: TGTGCCAGCAGCTTAGCCGGGACTAGCGGAGCTACAGATACGCAGTATTTT. Together with reference TRBV7-2 and TRBJ2-3, the CDR3 gives the full variable domain: GAGVSQSPSNKVTEKGKDVELRCDPISGHTALYWYRQSLGQGLEFLIYFQGNSAPDKSGLPSDRFSAERTGGSVSTLTIQRTQQEDSAVYLCASSLAGTSGATDTQYFGPGTRLTVL.